This T cell receptor (beta chain) emerged from a study of a mutant IDH1 vaccine in newly diagnosed glioma. For the study at large: Receipt of radiotherapy, temozolomide, or both preceded the study, and most received both. The week-35 safety follow-up was V12, and the week-47 study end was V13. Study-wide findings and caveats: Seemingly, pseudoprogression had no relation to changes in the top peripheral T cell clonotypes.

Noted time point: week 47, end of study. With topical imiquimod, each dose of the vaccine consisted of 300 ug of mutant IDH1 20-mer peptide. Donors harbored newly found WHO grade 3 or 4 IDH1-mutant, ATRX-lost astrocytomas. Libraries were prepared by immunoSEQ multiplex PCR; TCRdb keeps only in-frame clonotypes and omits some of them. The sample carries some 49,000 clones, 60% to 85% recorded once. In regard to this clone: The antigen is not known.

Germline assignment: CDR1 SGHTS and CDR2 YDEGEE. CDR3 length: 14 amino acids. Losses at the gene ends were 6 bases for V and 7 bases for J; bases not matched to a gene: 12. The material sequenced was PBMCs, taken from a glioma patient whose treatment included an IDH1 peptide vaccine. This clonotype originated in a woman in her thirties or forties with glioma. Some clones in this sample may be carry-over from other donors' samples. V gene TRBV5-8 combines with J gene TRBJ1-1; 7 bases are shared with TRBD1. CDR3 bases: TGTGCCAGCATCAGCGCCCAGGACAGGATTGAAGCTTTCTTT. Translation: CASISAQDRIEAFF.